The 6 T cell receptor beta chains below were found in one sample sequenced in a study of cytomegalovirus exposure and HLA in healthy donors. PCR primers comprised 60 Vbeta and 13 Jbeta primers. The method was immunoSEQ multiplex PCR; TCRdb's version includes in-frame clones alone and lacks a portion of them. The table records 150,000 to 170,000 clones, 70% to 80% of them present only once. The specimen sequenced was PBMCs. The receptors were gathered from a woman aged 40 to 49 in good health and CMV-seronegative.

This chain joins TRBV6-1 and TRBJ2-7, with D perhaps TRBD2 (5 bases). The CDR3 spans 12 residues. With 0 bases removed from V and 9 bases from J, the gap between germline ends came to 9 bases. CDR1 and CDR2 from the germline V gene are MNHNS and SASEGT. The CDR3 nucleotides read TGTGCCAGCAGTGAAGCGTCCGGGGTGCAGTACTTC. Protein: CASSEASGVQYF.

The rearrangement uses TRBV7-2 and TRBJ2-5; D perhaps matches TRBD2 (5 bases). This CDR3 region has 13 residues. Germline V gives CDR1 SGHTA, CDR2 FQGNSA. V lost 5 bases, J lost 1 base, and 8 bases lay in between. In DNA, the CDR3 is TGTGCCAGCAGCCGGGATCTCCAAGAGACCCAGTACTTC. The encoded protein is CASSRDLQETQYF.

The chain has TRBV5-1 and TRBJ2-1; D is perhaps TRBD2 (6 bases). CDR1 and CDR2 from the germline V gene are SGHRS and YFSETQ. The CDR3 is 14 residues long. Deletions cut 4 bases from V and 3 bases from J, with 11 bases between. CDR3: CASSRGRSYNEQFF. The CDR3 DNA reads TGCGCCAGCAGCCGGGGGAGAAGCTACAATGAGCAGTTCTTC.

The V call is TRBV6-1, the J call TRBJ1-1, with 7 nucleotides matching TRBD1. Trimming cost V 5 bases and J 4 bases; bases outside gene matches: 1. The germline gives CDR1 MNHNS, CDR2 SASEGT. This CDR3 has 12 residues. The CDR3 bases are TGTGCCAGCAGTAGGGGGCCCACTGAAGCTTTCTTT. This translates into CASSRGPTEAFF.

This sequence joins TRBV4-2 and TRBJ2-3, with 12 bases aligning to TRBD2. Trimming took 4 bases from V and 1 from J; bases not matched to a gene: 6. Germline lookup yields CDR1 LGHNA and CDR2 YNFKEQ. The CDR3 is 17 amino acids. CDR3 sequence: CASSRASGRGGTDTQYF. Written as DNA, the CDR3 is TGTGCCAGCAGCCGGGCTAGCGGGAGGGGTGGCACAGATACGCAGTATTTT.

This clone has a single count. The chain recombines TRBV27 with TRBJ2-7, with 10 bases fitting TRBD1. The length of the CDR3 is 17 residues. Trimming removed 0 bases from V and 1 base from J; junction bases left unmatched: 6. Germline CDR1 is MNHEY and CDR2 is SMNVEV (reference sequence). CDR3 bases: TGTGCCAGCAGTTTATCTTGGACAGGGGGGAGTTCCTACGAGCAGTACTTC. This gives the protein CASSLSWTGGSSYEQYF.